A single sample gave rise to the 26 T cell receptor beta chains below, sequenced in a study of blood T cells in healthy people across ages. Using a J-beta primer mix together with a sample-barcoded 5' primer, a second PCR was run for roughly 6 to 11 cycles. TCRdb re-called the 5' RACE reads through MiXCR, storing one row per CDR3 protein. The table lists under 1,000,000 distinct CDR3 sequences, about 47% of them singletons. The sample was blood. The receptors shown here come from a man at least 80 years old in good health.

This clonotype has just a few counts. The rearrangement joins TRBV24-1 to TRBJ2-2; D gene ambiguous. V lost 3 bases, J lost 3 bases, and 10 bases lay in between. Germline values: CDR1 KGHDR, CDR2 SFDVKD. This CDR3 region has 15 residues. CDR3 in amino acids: CATSDIRSYTGELFF. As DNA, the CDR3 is TGTGCCACCAGTGATATTCGGTCCTACACCGGGGAGCTGTTTTTT.

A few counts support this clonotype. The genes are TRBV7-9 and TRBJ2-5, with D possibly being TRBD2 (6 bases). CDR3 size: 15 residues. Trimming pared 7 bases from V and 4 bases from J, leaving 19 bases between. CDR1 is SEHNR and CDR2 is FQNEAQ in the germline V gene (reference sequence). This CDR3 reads CASTFIRSGGETQYF. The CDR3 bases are TGTGCCAGCACCTTTATACGTAGCGGTGGAGAGACCCAGTACTTC. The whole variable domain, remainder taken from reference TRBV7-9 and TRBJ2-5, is DTGVSQNPRHKITKRGQNVTFRCDPISEHNRLYWYRQTLGQGPEFLTYFQNEAQLEKSRLLSDRFSAERPKGSFSTLEIQRTEQGDSAMYLCASTFIRSGGETQYFGPGTRLLVL.

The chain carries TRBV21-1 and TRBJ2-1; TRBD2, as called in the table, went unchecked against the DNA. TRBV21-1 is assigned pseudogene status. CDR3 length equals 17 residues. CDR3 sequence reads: CASGRVAGGRSYNEQFF. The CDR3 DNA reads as TGTGCCAGCGGCAGGGTAGCGGGAGGAAGATCCTACAATGAGCAGTTCTTC.

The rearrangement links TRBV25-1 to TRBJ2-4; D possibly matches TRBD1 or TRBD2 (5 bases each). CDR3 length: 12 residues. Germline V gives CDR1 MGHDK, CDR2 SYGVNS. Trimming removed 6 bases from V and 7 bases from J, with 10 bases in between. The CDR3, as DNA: TGTGCCAGCAGCCGAGAGGGGAACATTCAGTACTTC. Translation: CASSREGNIQYF.

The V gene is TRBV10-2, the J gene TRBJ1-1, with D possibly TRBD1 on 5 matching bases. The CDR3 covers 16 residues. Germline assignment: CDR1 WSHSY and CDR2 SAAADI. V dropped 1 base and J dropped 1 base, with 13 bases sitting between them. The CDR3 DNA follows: TGCGCCAGCAGTGAGTTAAGCAGGGCGCCGAACACTGAAGCTTTCTTT. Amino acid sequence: CASSELSRAPNTEAFF.

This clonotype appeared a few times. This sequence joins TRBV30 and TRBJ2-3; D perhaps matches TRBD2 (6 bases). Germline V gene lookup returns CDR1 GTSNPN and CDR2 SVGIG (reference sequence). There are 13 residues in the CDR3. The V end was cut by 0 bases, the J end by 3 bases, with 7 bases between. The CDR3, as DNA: TGTGCCTGGAGTGTACGGGGGACAGATACGCAGTATTTT. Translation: CAWSVRGTDTQYF.

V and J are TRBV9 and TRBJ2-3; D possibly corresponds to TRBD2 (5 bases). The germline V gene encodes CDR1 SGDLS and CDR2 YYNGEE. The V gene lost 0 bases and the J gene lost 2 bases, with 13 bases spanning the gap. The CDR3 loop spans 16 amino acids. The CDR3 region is CASSVGTVSFTDTQYF. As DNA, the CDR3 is TGTGCCAGCAGCGTAGGGACTGTCTCTTTCACAGATACGCAGTATTTT.

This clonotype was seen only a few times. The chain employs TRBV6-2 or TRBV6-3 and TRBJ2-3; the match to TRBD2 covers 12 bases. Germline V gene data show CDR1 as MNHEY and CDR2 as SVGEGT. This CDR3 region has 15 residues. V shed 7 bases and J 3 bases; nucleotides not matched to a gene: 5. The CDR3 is CASNRLAGATDTQYF. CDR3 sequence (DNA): TGTGCCAGCAATCGACTAGCGGGAGCTACAGATACGCAGTATTTT.

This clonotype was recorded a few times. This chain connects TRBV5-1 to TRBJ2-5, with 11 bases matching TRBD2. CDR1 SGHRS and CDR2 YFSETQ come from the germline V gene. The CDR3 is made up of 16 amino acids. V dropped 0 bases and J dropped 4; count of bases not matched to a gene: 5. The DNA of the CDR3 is TGCGCCAGCAGCTTGGGCCCTCTAGCGGGAGGAGAGACCCAGTACTTC. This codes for CASSLGPLAGGETQYF.

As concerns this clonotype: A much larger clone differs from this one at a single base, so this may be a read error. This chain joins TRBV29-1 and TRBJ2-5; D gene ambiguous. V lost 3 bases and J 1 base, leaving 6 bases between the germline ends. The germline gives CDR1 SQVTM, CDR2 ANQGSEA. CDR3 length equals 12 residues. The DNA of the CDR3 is TGCAGCGTTGAGCAGAGCCAAGAGACCCAGTACTTC. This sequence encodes CSVEQSQETQYF.

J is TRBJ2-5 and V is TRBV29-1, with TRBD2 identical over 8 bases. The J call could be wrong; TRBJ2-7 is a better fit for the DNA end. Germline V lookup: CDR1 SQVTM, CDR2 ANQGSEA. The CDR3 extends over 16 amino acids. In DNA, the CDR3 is TGCAGCGTTGAAATAGCGGGGCGGGGGCCCAACTACGAGCAGTACTTC. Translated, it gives CSVEIAGRGPNYEQYF.

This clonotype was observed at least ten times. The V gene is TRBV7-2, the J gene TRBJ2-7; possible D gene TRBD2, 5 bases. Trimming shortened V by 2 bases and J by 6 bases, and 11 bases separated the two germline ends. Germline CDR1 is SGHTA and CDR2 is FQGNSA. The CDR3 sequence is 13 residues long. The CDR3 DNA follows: TGTGCCAGCAGCTTACTGGGGAGAGGCGAGCAGTACTTC. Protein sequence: CASSLLGRGEQYF. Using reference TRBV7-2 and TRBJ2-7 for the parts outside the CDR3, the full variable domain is GAGVSQSPSNKVTEKGKDVELRCDPISGHTALYWYRQSLGQGLEFLIYFQGNSAPDKSGLPSDRFSAERTGGSVSTLTIQRTQQEDSAVYLCASSLLGRGEQYFGPGTRLTVT.

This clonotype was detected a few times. In DNA form, the CDR3 reads TGCAGTGCTGGCGGCGGAACTAGCACAGATACGCAGTATTTT. Translation gives CSAGGGTSTDTQYF. The chain links TRBV20-1 to TRBJ2-3; D is unclear. Trimming stripped 5 bases from V and 0 bases from J, with 12 bases between. The CDR3 has 14 residues. In germline, CDR1 is DFQATT, CDR2 SNEGSKA (reference sequence).

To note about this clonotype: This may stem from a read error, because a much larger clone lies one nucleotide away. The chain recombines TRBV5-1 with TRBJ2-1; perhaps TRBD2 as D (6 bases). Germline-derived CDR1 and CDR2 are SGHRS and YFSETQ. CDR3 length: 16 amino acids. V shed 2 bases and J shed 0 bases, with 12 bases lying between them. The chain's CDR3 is CASSLTSSNSYNEQFF. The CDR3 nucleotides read TGCGCCAGCAGCTTAACTAGCAGCAACTCCTACAATGAGCAGTTCTTC.

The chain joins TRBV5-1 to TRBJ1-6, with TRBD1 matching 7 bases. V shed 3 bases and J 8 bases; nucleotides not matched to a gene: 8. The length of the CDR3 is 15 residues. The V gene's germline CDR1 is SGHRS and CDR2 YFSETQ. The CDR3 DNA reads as TGCGCCAGCAGCTCCTCGACAGGGCGGGATTCACCCCTCCACTTT. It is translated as CASSSSTGRDSPLHF.

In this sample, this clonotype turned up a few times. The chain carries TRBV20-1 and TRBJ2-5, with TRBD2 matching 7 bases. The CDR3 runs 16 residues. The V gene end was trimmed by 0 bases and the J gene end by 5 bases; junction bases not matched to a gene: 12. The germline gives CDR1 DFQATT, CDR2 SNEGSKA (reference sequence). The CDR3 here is CSARDLAGPPTETQYF. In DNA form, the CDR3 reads TGCAGTGCTAGAGATTTAGCGGGCCCGCCCACGGAGACCCAGTACTTC.

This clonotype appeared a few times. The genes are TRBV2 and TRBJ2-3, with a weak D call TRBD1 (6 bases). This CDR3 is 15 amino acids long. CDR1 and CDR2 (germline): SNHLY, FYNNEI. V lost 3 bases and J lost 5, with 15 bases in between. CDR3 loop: CASSDRGGQRDTQYF. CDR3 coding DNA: TGTGCCAGCAGTGATCGAGGCGGACAGCGAGATACGCAGTATTTT.

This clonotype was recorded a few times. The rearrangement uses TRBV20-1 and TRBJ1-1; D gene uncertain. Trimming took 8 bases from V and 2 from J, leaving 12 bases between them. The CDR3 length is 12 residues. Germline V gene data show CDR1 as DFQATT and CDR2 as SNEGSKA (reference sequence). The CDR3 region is CSPKGPNTEAFF. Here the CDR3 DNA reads TGCAGTCCTAAAGGACCAAACACTGAAGCTTTCTTT.

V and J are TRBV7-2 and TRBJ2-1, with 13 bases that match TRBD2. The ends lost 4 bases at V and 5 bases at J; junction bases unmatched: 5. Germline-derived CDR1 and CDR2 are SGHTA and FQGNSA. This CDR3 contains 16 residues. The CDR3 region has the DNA TGTGCCAGCAGCTCTAGGACTAGCGGGGGAAACAATGAGCAGTTCTTC. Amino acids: CASSSRTSGGNNEQFF.

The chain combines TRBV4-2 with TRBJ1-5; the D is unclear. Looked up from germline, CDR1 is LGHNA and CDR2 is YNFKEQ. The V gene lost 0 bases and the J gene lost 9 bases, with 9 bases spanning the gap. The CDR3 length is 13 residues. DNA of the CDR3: TGTGCCAGCAGCCAAGATAGGGTCCGGCCCCAGCATTTT. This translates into CASSQDRVRPQHF.

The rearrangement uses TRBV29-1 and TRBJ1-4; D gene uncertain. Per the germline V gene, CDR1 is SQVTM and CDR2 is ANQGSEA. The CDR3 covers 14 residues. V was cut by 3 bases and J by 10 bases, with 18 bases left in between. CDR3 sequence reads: CSVDGYGEDGKLFF. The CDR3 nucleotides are TGCAGCGTTGATGGGTACGGAGAGGACGGAAAACTGTTTTTT.

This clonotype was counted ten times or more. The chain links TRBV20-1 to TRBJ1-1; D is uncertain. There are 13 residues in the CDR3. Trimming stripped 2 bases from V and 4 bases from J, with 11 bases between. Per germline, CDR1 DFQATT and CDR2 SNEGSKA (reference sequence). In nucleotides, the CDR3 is TGCAGTGCTAGACTCCCAGGTGGCACTGAAGCTTTCTTT. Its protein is CSARLPGGTEAFF.

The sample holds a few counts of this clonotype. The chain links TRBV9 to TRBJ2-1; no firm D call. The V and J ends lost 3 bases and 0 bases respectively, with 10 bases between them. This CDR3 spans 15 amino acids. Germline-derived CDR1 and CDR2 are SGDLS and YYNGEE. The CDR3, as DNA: TGTGCCAGCAGCGAATTATCTAGCTCCTACAATGAGCAGTTCTTC. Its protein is CASSELSSSYNEQFF.

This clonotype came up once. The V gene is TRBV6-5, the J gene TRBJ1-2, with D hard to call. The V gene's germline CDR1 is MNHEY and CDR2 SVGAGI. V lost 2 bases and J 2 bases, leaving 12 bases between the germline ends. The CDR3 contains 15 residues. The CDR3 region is CASSYADDGNYGYTF. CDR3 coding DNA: TGTGCCAGCAGTTACGCGGATGACGGCAACTATGGCTACACCTTC.

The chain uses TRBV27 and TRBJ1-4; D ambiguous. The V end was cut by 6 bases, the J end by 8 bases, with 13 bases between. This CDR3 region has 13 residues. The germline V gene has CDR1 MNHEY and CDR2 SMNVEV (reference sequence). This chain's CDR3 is CASSFSVGEKLFF. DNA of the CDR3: TGTGCCAGCAGCTTCTCGGTTGGAGAAAAACTGTTTTTT. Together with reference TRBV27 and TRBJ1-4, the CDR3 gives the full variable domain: EAQVTQNPRYLITVTGKKLTVTCSQNMNHEYMSWYRQDPGLGLRQIYYSMNVEVTDKGDVPEGYKVSRKEKRNFPLILESPSPNQTSLYFCASSFSVGEKLFFGSGTQLSVL.

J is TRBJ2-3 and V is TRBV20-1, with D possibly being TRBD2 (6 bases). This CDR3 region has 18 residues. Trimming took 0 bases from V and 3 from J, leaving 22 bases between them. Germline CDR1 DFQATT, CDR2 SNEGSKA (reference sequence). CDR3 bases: TGCAGTGCTAGAGATAAAAGAGCTAACGGGAGTTGGACAGATACGCAGTATTTT. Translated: CSARDKRANGSWTDTQYF.